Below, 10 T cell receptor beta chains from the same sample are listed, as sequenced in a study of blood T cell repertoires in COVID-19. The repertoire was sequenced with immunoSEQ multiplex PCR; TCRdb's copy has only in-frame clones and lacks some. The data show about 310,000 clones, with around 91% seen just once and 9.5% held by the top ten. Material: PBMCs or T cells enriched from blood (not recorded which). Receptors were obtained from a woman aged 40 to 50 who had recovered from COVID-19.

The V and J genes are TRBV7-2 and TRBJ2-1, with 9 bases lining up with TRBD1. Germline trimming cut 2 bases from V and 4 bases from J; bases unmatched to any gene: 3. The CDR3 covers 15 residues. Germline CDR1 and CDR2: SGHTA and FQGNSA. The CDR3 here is CASSLRGQGYNEQFF. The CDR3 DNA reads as TGTGCCAGCAGCTTACGAGGACAGGGGTACAATGAGCAGTTCTTC.

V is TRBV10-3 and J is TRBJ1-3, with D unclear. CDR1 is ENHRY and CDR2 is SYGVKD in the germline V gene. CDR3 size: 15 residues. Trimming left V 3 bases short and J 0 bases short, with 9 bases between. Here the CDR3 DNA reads TGTGCCATCAGTGAAGGAGGAAGCTCTGGAAACACCATATATTTT. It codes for CAISEGGSSGNTIYF.

The CDR3 sequence: CASSYGGLAEEQYF. Written as DNA, the CDR3 is TGTGCCAGCAGTTACGGGGGACTAGCGGAAGAGCAGTACTTC. This chain uses TRBV6-2 or TRBV6-3 with TRBJ2-7; TRBD2 matches 11 bases. The junction had 4 bases not matched to a gene; V was cut back by 2 bases and J by 7 bases. The CDR3 is 14 amino acids. Germline V gene lookup returns CDR1 MNHEY and CDR2 SVGEGT.

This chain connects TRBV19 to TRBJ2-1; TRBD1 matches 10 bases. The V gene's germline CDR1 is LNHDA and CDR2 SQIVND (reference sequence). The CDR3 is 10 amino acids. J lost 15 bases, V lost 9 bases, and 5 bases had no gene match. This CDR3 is CASTGQGRFF. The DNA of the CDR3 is TGTGCCAGCACGGGACAGGGGCGGTTCTTC.

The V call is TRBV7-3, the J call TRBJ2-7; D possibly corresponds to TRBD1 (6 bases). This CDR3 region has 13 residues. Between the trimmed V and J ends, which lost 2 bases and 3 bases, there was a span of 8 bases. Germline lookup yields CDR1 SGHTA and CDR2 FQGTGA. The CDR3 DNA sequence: TGTGCCAGCAGCTTACAACAGGGCTACGAGCAGTACTTC. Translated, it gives CASSLQQGYEQYF.

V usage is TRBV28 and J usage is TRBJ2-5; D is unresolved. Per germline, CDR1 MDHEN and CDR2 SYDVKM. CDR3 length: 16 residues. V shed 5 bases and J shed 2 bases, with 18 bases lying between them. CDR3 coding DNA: TGTGCCAGCAGTAACCGAGGTCTCAGAGAGCAAGAGACCCAGTACTTC. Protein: CASSNRGLREQETQYF. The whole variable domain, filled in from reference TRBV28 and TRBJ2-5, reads DVKVTQSSRYLVKRTGEKVFLECVQDMDHENMFWYRQDPGLGLRLIYFSYDVKMKEKGDIPEGYSVSREKKERFSLILESASTNQTSMYLCASSNRGLREQETQYFGPGTRLLVL.

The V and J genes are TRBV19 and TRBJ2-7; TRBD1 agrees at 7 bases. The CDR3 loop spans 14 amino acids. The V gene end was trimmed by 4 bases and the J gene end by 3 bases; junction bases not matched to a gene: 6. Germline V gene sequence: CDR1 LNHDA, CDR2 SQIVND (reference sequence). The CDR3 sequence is CASSTDREIYEQYF. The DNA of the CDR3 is TGTGCCAGTAGTACAGACAGGGAAATCTACGAGCAGTACTTC. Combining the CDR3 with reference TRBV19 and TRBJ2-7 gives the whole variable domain DGGITQSPKYLFRKEGQNVTLSCEQNLNHDAMYWYRQDPGQGLRLIYYSQIVNDFQKGDIAEGYSVSREKKESFPLTVTSAQKNPTAFYLCASSTDREIYEQYFGPGTRLTVT.

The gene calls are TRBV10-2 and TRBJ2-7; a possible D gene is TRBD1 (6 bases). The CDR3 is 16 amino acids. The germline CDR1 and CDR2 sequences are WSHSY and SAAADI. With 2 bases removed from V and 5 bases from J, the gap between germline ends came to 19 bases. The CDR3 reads CASSEPGTPLINEQYF. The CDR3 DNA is TGCGCCAGCAGTGAGCCCGGGACACCCCTTATCAACGAGCAGTACTTC.

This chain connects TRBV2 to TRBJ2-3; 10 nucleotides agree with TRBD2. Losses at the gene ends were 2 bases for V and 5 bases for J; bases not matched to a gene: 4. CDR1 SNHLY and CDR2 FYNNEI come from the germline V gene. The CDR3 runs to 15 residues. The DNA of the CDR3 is TGTGCCAGCAGTGAACTAGCGGGAGTGGTAGATACGCAGTATTTT. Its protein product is CASSELAGVVDTQYF.

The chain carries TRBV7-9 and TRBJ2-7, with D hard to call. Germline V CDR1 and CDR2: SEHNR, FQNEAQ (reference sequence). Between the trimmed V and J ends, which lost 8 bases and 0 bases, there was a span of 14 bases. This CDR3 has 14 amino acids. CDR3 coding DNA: TGTGCCAGCGCCCCTTTTGAGAGCTCCTACGAGCAGTACTTC. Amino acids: CASAPFESSYEQYF.